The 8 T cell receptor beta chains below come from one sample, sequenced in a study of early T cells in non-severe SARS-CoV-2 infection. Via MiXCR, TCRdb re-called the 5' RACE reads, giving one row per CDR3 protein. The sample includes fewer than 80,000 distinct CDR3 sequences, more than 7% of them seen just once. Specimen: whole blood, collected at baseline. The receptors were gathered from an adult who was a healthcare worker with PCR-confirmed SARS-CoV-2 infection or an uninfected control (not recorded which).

CDR3 DNA: TGTGCCAGCAGCTTGGCCGGGGGGCCCTACCAAGAGACCCAGTACTTC. Translated, it gives CASSLAGGPYQETQYF. The rearrangement links TRBV5-6 to TRBJ2-5; TRBD2 is a possible D gene (7 bases). Per the germline V gene, CDR1 is SGHDT and CDR2 is YYEEEE. CDR3 length equals 16 residues. V shed 0 bases and J shed 0 bases, with 12 bases lying between them.

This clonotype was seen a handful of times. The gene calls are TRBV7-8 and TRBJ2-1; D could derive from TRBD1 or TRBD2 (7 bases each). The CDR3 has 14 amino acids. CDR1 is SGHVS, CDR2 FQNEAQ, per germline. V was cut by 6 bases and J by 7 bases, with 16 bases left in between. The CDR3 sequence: CASRVDREGNEQFF. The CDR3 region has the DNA TGTGCCAGCAGGGTAGACAGGGAGGGAAATGAGCAGTTCTTC.

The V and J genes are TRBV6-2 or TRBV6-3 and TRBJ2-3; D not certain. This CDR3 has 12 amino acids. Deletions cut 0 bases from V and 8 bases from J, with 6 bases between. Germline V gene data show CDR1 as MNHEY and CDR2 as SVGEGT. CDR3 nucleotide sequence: TGTGCCAGCAGTTACTCACAAGTTACGCAGTATTTT. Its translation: CASSYSQVTQYF.

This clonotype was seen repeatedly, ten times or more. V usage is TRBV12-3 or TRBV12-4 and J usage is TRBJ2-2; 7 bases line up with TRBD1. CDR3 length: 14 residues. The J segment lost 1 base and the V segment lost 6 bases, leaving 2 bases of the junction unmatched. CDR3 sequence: CASRRTGNTGELFF. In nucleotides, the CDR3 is TGTGCCAGCAGGCGGACAGGGAACACCGGGGAGCTGTTTTTT.

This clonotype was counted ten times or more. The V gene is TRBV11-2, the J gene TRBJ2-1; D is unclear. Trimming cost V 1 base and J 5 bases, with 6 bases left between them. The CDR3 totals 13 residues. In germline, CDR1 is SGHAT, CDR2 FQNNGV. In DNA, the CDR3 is TGTGCCAGCAGCTTAGGCAGACACAATGAGCAGTTCTTC. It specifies CASSLGRHNEQFF.

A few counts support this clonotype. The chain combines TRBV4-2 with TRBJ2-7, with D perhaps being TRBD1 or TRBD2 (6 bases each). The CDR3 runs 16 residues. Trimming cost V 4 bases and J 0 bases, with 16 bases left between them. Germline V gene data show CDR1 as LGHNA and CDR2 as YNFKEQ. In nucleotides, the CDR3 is TGTGCCAGCAGCCCCTACGGGGGCTTGAGCTCCTACGAGCAGTACTTC. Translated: CASSPYGGLSSYEQYF.

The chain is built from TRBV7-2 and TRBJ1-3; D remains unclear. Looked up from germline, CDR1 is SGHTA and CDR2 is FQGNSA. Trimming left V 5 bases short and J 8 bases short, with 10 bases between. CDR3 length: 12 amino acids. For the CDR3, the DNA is TGTGCCAGCAGCGAGACCATGGACACCATATATTTT. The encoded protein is CASSETMDTIYF.

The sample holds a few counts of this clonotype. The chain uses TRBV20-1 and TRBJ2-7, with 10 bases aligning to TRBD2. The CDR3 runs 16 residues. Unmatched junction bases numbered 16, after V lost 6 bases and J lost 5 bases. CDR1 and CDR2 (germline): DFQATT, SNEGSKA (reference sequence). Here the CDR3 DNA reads TGCAGTGCCGACGCCCTCAGCGGGAGGGCCCTCCACGAGCAGTACTTC. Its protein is CSADALSGRALHEQYF.